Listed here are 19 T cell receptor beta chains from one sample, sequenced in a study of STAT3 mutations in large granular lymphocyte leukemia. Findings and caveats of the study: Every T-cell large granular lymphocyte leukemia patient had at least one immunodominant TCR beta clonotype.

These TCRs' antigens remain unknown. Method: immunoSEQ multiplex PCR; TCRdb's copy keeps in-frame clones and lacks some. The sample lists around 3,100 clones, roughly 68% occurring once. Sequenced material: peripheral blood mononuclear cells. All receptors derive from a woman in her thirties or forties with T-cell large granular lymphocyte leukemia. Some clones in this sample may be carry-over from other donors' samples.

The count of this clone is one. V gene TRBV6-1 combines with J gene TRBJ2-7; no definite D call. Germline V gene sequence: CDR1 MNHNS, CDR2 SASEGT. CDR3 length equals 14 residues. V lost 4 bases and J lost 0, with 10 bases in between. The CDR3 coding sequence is TGTGCCAGCAGTGCCCCGGGCCCCTCCTACGAGCAGTACTTC. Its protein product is CASSAPGPSYEQYF.

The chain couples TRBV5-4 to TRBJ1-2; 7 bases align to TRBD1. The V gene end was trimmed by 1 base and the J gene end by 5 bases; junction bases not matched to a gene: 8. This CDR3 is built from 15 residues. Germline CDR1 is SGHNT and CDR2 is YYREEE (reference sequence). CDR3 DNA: TGTGCCAGCAGCTTGCTTGTCGGACAGGAGTATGGCTACACCTTC. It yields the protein CASSLLVGQEYGYTF.

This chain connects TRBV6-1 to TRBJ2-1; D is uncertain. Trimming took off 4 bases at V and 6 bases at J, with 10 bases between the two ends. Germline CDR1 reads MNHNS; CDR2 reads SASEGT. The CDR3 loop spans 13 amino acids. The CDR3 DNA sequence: TGTGCCAGCAGTGTGATGTACCTCAATGAGCAGTTCTTC. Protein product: CASSVMYLNEQFF.

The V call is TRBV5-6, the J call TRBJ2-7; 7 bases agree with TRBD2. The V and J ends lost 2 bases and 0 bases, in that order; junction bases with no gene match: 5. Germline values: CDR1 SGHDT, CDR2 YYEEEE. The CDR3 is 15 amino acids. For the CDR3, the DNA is TGTGCCAGCAGCTTTGGCGGGACTATCTCCTACGAGCAGTACTTC. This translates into CASSFGGTISYEQYF.

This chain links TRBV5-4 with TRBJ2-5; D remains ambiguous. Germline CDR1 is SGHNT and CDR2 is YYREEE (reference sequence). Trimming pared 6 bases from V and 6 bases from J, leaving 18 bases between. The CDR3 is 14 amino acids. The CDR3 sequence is CASTSGGTWKTQYF. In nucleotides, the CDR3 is TGTGCCAGCACCTCGGGTGGCACGTGGAAGACCCAGTACTTC.

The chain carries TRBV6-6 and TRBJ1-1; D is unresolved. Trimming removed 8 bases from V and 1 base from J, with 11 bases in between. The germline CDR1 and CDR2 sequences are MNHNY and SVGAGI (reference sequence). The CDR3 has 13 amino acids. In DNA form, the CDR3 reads TGTGCCAGCTGGATGAGGCAGAACACTGAAGCTTTCTTT. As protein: CASWMRQNTEAFF.

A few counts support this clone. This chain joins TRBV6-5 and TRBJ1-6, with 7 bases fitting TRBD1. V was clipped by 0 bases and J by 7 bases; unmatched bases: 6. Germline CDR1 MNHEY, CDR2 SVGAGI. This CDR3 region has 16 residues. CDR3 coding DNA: TGTGCCAGCAGTTACTCACAGGGGATGAACAATTCACCCCTCCACTTT. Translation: CASSYSQGMNNSPLHF.

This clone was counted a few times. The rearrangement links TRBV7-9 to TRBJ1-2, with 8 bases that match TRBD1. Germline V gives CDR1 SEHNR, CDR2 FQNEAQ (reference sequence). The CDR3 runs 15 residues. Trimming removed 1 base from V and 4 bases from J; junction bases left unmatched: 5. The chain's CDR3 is CASSLGSGGPYGYTF. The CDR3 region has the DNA TGTGCCAGCAGCTTAGGGTCAGGGGGCCCCTATGGCTACACCTTC.

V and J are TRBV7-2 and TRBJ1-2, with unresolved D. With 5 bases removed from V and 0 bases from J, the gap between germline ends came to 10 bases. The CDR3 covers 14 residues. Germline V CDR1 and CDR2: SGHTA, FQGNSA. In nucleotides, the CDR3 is TGTGCCAGCAGCCCCGACACGGCTAACTATGGCTACACCTTC. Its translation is CASSPDTANYGYTF.

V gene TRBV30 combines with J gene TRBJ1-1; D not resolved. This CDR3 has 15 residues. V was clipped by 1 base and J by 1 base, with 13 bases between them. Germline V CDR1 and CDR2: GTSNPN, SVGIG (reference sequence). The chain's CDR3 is CAWSGFGVANTEAFF. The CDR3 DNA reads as TGTGCCTGGAGTGGGTTCGGGGTAGCGAACACTGAAGCTTTCTTT.

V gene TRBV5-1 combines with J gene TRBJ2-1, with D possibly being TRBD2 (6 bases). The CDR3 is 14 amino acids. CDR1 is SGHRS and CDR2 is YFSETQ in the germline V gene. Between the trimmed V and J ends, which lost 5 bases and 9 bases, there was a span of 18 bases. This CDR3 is CASRFAGRTGEQFF. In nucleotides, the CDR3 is TGCGCCAGCAGGTTCGCCGGGAGAACCGGTGAGCAGTTCTTC.

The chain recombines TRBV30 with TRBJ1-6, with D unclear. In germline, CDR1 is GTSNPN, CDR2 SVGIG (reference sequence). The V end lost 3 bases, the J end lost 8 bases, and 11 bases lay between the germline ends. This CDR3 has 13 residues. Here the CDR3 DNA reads TGTGCCTGGAGATTACAAGAATATTCACCCCTCCACTTT. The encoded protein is CAWRLQEYSPLHF. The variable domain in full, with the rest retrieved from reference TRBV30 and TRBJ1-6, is SQTIHQWPATLVQPVGSPLSLECTVEGTSNPNLYWYRQAAGRGLQLLFYSVGIGQISSEVPQNLSASRPQDRQFILSSKKLLLSDSGFYLCAWRLQEYSPLHFGNGTRLTVT.

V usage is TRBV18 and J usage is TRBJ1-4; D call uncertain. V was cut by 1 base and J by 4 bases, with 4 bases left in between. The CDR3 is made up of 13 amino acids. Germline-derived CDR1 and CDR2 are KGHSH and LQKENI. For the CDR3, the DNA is TGTGCCAGCTCACCACTTGGTAATGAAAAACTGTTTTTT. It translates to CASSPLGNEKLFF.

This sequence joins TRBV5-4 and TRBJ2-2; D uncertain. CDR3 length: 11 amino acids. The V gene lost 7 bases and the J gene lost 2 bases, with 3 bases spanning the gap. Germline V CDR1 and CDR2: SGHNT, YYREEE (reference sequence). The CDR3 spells CASGNTGELFF. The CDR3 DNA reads TGTGCCAGCGGAAACACCGGGGAGCTGTTTTTT. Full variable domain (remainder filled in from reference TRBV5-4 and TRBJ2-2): ETGVTQSPTHLIKTRGQQVTLRCSSQSGHNTVSWYQQALGQGPQFIFQYYREEENGRGNFPPRFSGLQFPNYSSELNVNALELDDSALYLCASGNTGELFFGEGSRLTVL.

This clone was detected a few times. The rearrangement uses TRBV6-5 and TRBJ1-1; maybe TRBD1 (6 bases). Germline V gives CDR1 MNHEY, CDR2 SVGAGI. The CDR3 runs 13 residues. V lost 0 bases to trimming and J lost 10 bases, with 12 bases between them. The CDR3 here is CASSYSGGGRAFF. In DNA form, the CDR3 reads TGTGCCAGCAGTTACTCTGGCGGGGGGCGAGCTTTCTTT.

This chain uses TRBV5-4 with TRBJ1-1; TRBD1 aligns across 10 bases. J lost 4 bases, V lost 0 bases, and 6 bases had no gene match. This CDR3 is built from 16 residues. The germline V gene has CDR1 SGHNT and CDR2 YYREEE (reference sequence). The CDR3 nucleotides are TGTGCCAGCAGCTTGGGCCGGGACAGGGGTGGCACTGAAGCTTTCTTT. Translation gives CASSLGRDRGGTEAFF.

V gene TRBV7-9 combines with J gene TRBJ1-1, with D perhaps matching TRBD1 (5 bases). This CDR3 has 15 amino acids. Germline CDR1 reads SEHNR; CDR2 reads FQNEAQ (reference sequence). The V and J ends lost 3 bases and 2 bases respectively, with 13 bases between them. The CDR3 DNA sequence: TGTGCCAGCAGCTTGGCTGGGGCCTTAAACACTGAAGCTTTCTTT. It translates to CASSLAGALNTEAFF. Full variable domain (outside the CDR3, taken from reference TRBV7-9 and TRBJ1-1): DTGVSQNPRHKITKRGQNVTFRCDPISEHNRLYWYRQTLGQGPEFLTYFQNEAQLEKSRLLSDRFSAERPKGSFSTLEIQRTEQGDSAMYLCASSLAGALNTEAFFGQGTRLTVV.

The CDR3 coding sequence is TGTGCCAGCAGTTTTTATCCCGGGGACGGCTACACCTTC. It codes for CASSFYPGDGYTF. J is TRBJ1-2 and V is TRBV27, with a tentative D call TRBD1 (5 bases). The CDR3 is made up of 13 amino acids. Trimming pared 3 bases from V and 8 bases from J, leaving 13 bases between. From germline, CDR1 is MNHEY and CDR2 SMNVEV (reference sequence).

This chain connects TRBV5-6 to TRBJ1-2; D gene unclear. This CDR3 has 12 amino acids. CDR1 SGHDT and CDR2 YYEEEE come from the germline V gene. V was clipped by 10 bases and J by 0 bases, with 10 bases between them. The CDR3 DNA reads TGTGCCGCGAGAGGCGCTAACTATGGCTACACCTTC. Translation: CAARGANYGYTF. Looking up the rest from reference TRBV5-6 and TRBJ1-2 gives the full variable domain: DAGVTQSPTHLIKTRGQQVTLRCSPKSGHDTVSWYQQALGQGPQFIFQYYEEEERQRGNFPDRFSGHQFPNYSSELNVNALLLGDSALYLCAARGANYGYTFGSGTRLTVV.